The source of this TCR beta chain is a study of cytomegalovirus exposure and HLA in healthy donors. The CDR3 has 17 amino acids. Trimming took off 0 bases at V and 3 bases at J, with 18 bases between the two ends. From germline, CDR1 is SGHTS and CDR2 YDEGEE. Study conclusions and caveats: Among TCR sequences, most were rare, though some public TCRs appeared in many donors. The authors listed 164 TCR beta chains as cytomegalovirus-associated.

The PCR ran on 60 Vbeta and 13 Jbeta primers. Produced via immunoSEQ multiplex PCR; TCRdb's table is partial and in-frame only. The sample has approximately 90,000 clones; approximately 77% are singletons. Regarding this clone: The antigen remains undetermined.

The clonotype originates from a man younger than 40 in good health and CMV-seronegative. The specimen sequenced was PBMCs. V usage is TRBV5-8 and J usage is TRBJ1-2, with a weak D call TRBD1 (6 bases). The CDR3 DNA follows: TGTGCCAGCAGCTTGGGTAGGCAGAGTGGACAGTACTATGGCTACACCTTC. Translation gives CASSLGRQSGQYYGYTF.